One and the same sample provided the 21 T cell receptor beta chains below, sequenced in a study of long-term antiretroviral therapy in people with HIV. The assay used was immunoSEQ (version v3.0), run at survey level. Sequenced by immunoSEQ multiplex PCR; TCRdb stores in-frame clones only, minus some. Of some 30,000 clones detected, roughly 89% appear once; the ten largest clones hold 3.6%. Sequencing was performed on unsorted PBMCs, taken 1.8 years after starting antiretroviral therapy. The origin of the receptors is a woman aged 18-35 years with HIV.

The rearrangement links TRBV19 to TRBJ2-6; D possibly corresponds to TRBD2 (5 bases). V lost 5 bases to trimming and J lost 0 bases, with 14 bases between them. Germline loops: CDR1 LNHDA, CDR2 SQIVND (reference sequence). The CDR3 has 17 amino acids. The CDR3 DNA follows: TGTGCCAGTAGTTCCGGGGTCCCTGACTCTGGGGCCAACGTCCTGACTTTC. Translating gives CASSSGVPDSGANVLTF.

By frequency in the sample, this clone is medium-sized. The chain is built from TRBV7-8 and TRBJ2-7; possibly TRBD2 for D (5 bases). This CDR3 is built from 14 residues. Deletions cut 1 base from V and 3 bases from J, with 10 bases between. Germline loops: CDR1 SGHVS, CDR2 FQNEAQ. Written as DNA, the CDR3 is TGTGCCAGCAGCTTAGTAGTCACTAGCTACGAGCAGTACTTC. This gives the protein CASSLVVTSYEQYF.

The chain employs TRBV4-1 and TRBJ2-6; the D gene is possibly TRBD1 (6 bases). V was clipped by 4 bases and J by 0 bases, with 7 bases between them. Germline V gene data show CDR1 as MGHRA and CDR2 as YSYEKL. CDR3 length equals 15 residues. CDR3 region: CASSPRGSGANVLTF. For the CDR3, the DNA is TGCGCCAGCAGCCCCAGGGGCTCTGGGGCCAACGTCCTGACTTTC.

The V and J genes are TRBV19 and TRBJ2-5; 7 bases line up with TRBD1. V lost 5 bases and J lost 7; bases outside the gene matches: 10. The length of the CDR3 is 14 residues. Germline-derived CDR1 and CDR2 are LNHDA and SQIVND (reference sequence). The CDR3 spells CASSFGTERGTQYF. CDR3 nucleotides: TGTGCCAGTAGTTTCGGGACAGAAAGAGGGACCCAGTACTTC.

The chain joins TRBV9 to TRBJ1-2; TRBD1 aligns across 8 bases. CDR1 and CDR2 from the germline V gene are SGDLS and YYNGEE. The junction had 14 bases not matched to a gene; V was cut back by 3 bases and J by 4 bases. The CDR3 runs to 17 residues. CDR3 sequence (DNA): TGTGCCAGCAGCGGAACGGGACAGGAAATAGGAAGCTATGGCTACACCTTC. This encodes CASSGTGQEIGSYGYTF. Together with reference TRBV9 and TRBJ1-2, the CDR3 gives the full variable domain: DSGVTQTPKHLITATGQRVTLRCSPRSGDLSVYWYQQSLDQGLQFLIQYYNGEERAKGNILERFSAQQFPDLHSELNLSSLELGDSALYFCASSGTGQEIGSYGYTFGSGTRLTVV.

The chain combines TRBV5-1 with TRBJ2-1; TRBD1 matches 7 bases. CDR1 is SGHRS, CDR2 YFSETQ, per germline. The CDR3 has 16 residues. V lost 0 bases and J lost 3; bases outside the gene matches: 6. The CDR3 DNA reads as TGCGCCAGCAGCTTGGAGGGGGCTAGGGACTACAATGAGCAGTTCTTC. This gives the protein CASSLEGARDYNEQFF. The full variable domain, its missing parts supplied by reference TRBV5-1 and TRBJ2-1, is KAGVTQTPRYLIKTRGQQVTLSCSPISGHRSVSWYQQTPGQGLQFLFEYFSETQRNKGNFPGRFSGRQFSNSRSEMNVSTLELGDSALYLCASSLEGARDYNEQFFGPGTRLTVL.

The V gene is TRBV4-1, the J gene TRBJ2-7, with a tentative D call TRBD2 (6 bases). V was cut by 0 bases and J by 10 bases, with 13 bases left in between. The length of the CDR3 is 13 residues. The V gene's germline CDR1 is MGHRA and CDR2 YSYEKL. The CDR3 spells CASSQDWDSEQYF. CDR3 in DNA: TGCGCCAGCAGCCAAGATTGGGACTCTGAACAGTACTTC.

This clone was detected once. This chain uses TRBV14 with TRBJ2-3; TRBD2 aligns across 14 bases. This CDR3 comprises 16 residues. V dropped 6 bases and J dropped 3; count of bases not matched to a gene: 5. Germline V gene lookup returns CDR1 SGHDN and CDR2 FVKESK. For the CDR3, the DNA is TGTGCCAGCAGTCGGACTAGCGGGAGGATGACAGATACGCAGTATTTT. Its protein is CASSRTSGRMTDTQYF.

This sequence joins TRBV5-4 and TRBJ1-1; TRBD1 matches 10 bases. Trimming cost V 4 bases and J 4 bases; bases outside gene matches: 4. Germline V CDR1 and CDR2: SGHNT, YYREEE (reference sequence). There are 14 residues in the CDR3. CDR3 bases: TGTGCCAGCAGCCTGACAGGGGGCGGCACTGAAGCTTTCTTT. Its translation is CASSLTGGGTEAFF.

The chain recombines TRBV28 with TRBJ1-2; D not resolved. The CDR3 has 14 amino acids. Trimming stripped 10 bases from V and 2 bases from J, with 17 bases between. The V gene's germline CDR1 is MDHEN and CDR2 SYDVKM. CDR3 sequence: CATSPPIENYGYTF. In nucleotides, the CDR3 is TGTGCCACCTCTCCCCCGATAGAGAACTATGGCTACACCTTC.

The chain links TRBV27 to TRBJ2-7; no firm D call. This CDR3 has 14 amino acids. V was pared by 3 bases and J by 3 bases, with 12 bases between. Per germline, CDR1 MNHEY and CDR2 SMNVEV (reference sequence). The CDR3 DNA is TGTGCCAGCAGTTTCAGGAGAGCACACTACGAGCAGTACTTC. Its translation: CASSFRRAHYEQYF.

This chain joins TRBV2 and TRBJ1-6; TRBD1 is a possible D gene (5 bases). Trimming removed 6 bases at V and 6 bases at J, with 18 bases between. This CDR3 spans 16 amino acids. Germline V gene data show CDR1 as SNHLY and CDR2 as FYNNEI. CDR3 in DNA: TGTGCCAGCAGCAAACCATCACAGGCGAGTAATTCACCCCTCCACTTT. It specifies CASSKPSQASNSPLHF.

This chain links TRBV14 with TRBJ2-1; D is possibly TRBD1 (6 bases). The CDR3 extends over 15 amino acids. In germline, CDR1 is SGHDN, CDR2 FVKESK. The V end was cut by 0 bases, the J end by 3 bases, with 9 bases between. For the CDR3, the DNA is TGTGCCAGCAGCCAAGACCCAGGGGACTACAATGAGCAGTTCTTC. Its translation: CASSQDPGDYNEQFF.

The genes are TRBV2 and TRBJ1-5, with 10 bases lining up with TRBD1. Germline values: CDR1 SNHLY, CDR2 FYNNEI. Trimming removed 7 bases from V and 2 bases from J; junction bases left unmatched: 5. The CDR3 has 15 amino acids. The CDR3 spells CASKGGTGGNQPQHF. For the CDR3, the DNA is TGTGCCAGCAAAGGGGGGACAGGGGGCAATCAGCCCCAGCATTTT.

V gene TRBV18 combines with J gene TRBJ2-1, with D perhaps being TRBD1 or TRBD2 (5 bases each). Trimming removed 3 bases from V and 0 bases from J, with 15 bases in between. Germline V gene sequence: CDR1 KGHSH, CDR2 LQKENI. There are 17 residues in the CDR3. The CDR3 reads CASSPRRGRSSYNEQFF. CDR3 coding DNA: TGTGCCAGCTCACCCCGCCGGGGCAGGAGCTCCTACAATGAGCAGTTCTTC.

Here the CDR3 reads CASSPPRTGVNEQFF. The CDR3, as DNA: TGTGCCAGCAGCCCCCCCAGGACAGGGGTCAATGAGCAGTTCTTC. The rearrangement joins TRBV5-6 to TRBJ2-1; 9 bases are shared with TRBD1. The CDR3 is 15 amino acids. J lost 6 bases, V lost 4 bases, and 8 bases had no gene match. CDR1 is SGHDT, CDR2 YYEEEE, per germline.

V usage is TRBV11-2 and J usage is TRBJ2-3; D might be TRBD1 or TRBD2, each matching 5 bases. The CDR3 sequence is 15 residues long. V lost 5 bases to trimming and J lost 0 bases, with 12 bases between them. Germline V gene data show CDR1 as SGHAT and CDR2 as FQNNGV. The CDR3 spells CASSPPGRSTDTQYF. In DNA, the CDR3 is TGTGCCAGCAGCCCGCCGGGACGGAGCACAGATACGCAGTATTTT.

The rearrangement joins TRBV27 to TRBJ1-2, with a possible D match to TRBD1 (5 bases). V was pared by 4 bases and J by 0 bases, with 6 bases between. This CDR3 has 13 residues. CDR1 MNHEY and CDR2 SMNVEV come from the germline V gene (reference sequence). The CDR3: CASSWGANYGYTF. CDR3 sequence (DNA): TGTGCCAGCAGTTGGGGGGCTAACTATGGCTACACCTTC.

This sequence joins TRBV6-1 and TRBJ1-1; D is undetermined. CDR3 length: 13 residues. The V and J ends lost 5 bases and 2 bases respectively, with 9 bases between them. Germline V lookup: CDR1 MNHNS, CDR2 SASEGT. CDR3 sequence (DNA): TGTGCCAGCAGTCTAAAAGTAAACACTGAAGCTTTCTTT. It specifies CASSLKVNTEAFF.

J is TRBJ2-3 and V is TRBV7-3; D is perhaps TRBD2 (5 bases). V dropped 2 bases and J dropped 3 bases, with 9 bases sitting between them. Germline V CDR1 and CDR2: SGHTA, FQGTGA. The CDR3 runs to 14 residues. This chain's CDR3 is CASSLGSGTDTQYF. DNA of the CDR3: TGTGCCAGCAGCTTAGGCTCGGGGACAGATACGCAGTATTTT. The full variable domain, rest sourced from reference TRBV7-3 and TRBJ2-3, is GAGVSQTPSNKVTEKGKYVELRCDPISGHTALYWYRQSLGQGPEFLIYFQGTGAADDSGLPNDRFFAVRPEGSVSTLKIQRTERGDSAVYLCASSLGSGTDTQYFGPGTRLTVL.

The chain employs TRBV6-1 and TRBJ2-1; 8 nucleotides align to TRBD2. CDR1 MNHNS and CDR2 SASEGT come from the germline V gene. The CDR3 totals 15 residues. The trim removed 5 bases at V and 9 bases at J, leaving 12 bases unmatched. CDR3 in amino acids: CASSNTAGGGFEQFF. The CDR3 nucleotides are TGTGCCAGCAGTAACACTGCGGGAGGAGGATTTGAGCAGTTCTTC.